This note documents a single T cell receptor (beta chain) sequence. The antigen is not known. No cell sorting was done before RNA was extracted from the tissue. The normal lung tissue was taken more than 3 cm from the tumor edge. The data stem from a study of tumor and adjacent non-tumor tissue in lung cancer. Study-wide results and caveats: In normal lung, the top 100 clones were significantly more dominant than in tumor.

The length of the CDR3 is 16 residues. Germline-derived CDR1 and CDR2 are SGHRS and YFSETQ. A modified ARM-PCR protocol with three rounds of nested PCR amplified TCRbeta. TCRdb reanalysed the multiplex PCR reads using MiXCR and keeps one entry per CDR3 protein. Of tens of thousands of distinct CDR3 sequences listed, around three quarters are singletons. V usage is TRBV5-1 and J usage is TRBJ2-5, with D tentatively TRBD1 (6 bases). The DNA end favors TRBJ2-1, so the J call may be wrong. Sample: distant non-tumor lung tissue. This receptor was identified in a man in his fifties or sixties with non-small cell lung cancer. DNA for the CDR3: TGCGCCAGCAGCTTGGGACCGGCAGGGGACCAAGATACCCAGTTCTTC. It encodes CASSLGPAGDQDTQFF.